This T cell receptor (beta chain) was profiled in a study of a mutant IDH1 vaccine in newly diagnosed glioma. Study summary: The earlier regimen, radiotherapy, temozolomide, or both, was most often both. General study results and limits: Induction of immune responses by the vaccine occurred in about 95% of patients. Pseudoprogression seemingly bore no relation to changes in top peripheral T cell clonotypes.

Concerning this clone: Its antigen is still unknown.

The V end was cut by 1 base, the J end by 0 bases, with 9 bases between. CDR3 length equals 15 residues. CDR1 LNHDA and CDR2 SQIVND come from the germline V gene (reference sequence). The sample's time point: baseline, week 1 (first vaccination visit). The treatment here: pre-vaccination baseline after standard-of-care therapy. Sequenced by immunoSEQ multiplex PCR; TCRdb stores in-frame clones only, minus some. The sample has around 100,000 clones, roughly 87% seen once. Material: PBMCs, obtained from a glioma patient treated with radiotherapy, temozolomide or both. V usage is TRBV19 and J usage is TRBJ1-1; maybe TRBD1 (5 bases). This sequence was found in a man between 40 and 49 years old with glioma. Some clones in this sample may be carry-over from other donors' samples. In DNA, the CDR3 is TGTGCCAGTAGTATAGGACAGAAAATGAACACTGAAGCTTTCTTT. This translates into CASSIGQKMNTEAFF.